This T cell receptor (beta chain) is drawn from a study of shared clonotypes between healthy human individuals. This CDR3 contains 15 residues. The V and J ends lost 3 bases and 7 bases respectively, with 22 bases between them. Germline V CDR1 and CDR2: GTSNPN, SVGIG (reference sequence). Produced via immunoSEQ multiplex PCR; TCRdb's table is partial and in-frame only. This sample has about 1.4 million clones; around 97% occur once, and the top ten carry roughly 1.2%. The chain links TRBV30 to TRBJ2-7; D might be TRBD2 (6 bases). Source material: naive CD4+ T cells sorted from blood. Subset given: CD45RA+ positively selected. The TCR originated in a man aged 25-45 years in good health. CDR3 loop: CAWRQRRPTEGEQYF. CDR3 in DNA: TGTGCCTGGAGGCAGCGCAGGCCCACGGAGGGGGAGCAGTACTTC.